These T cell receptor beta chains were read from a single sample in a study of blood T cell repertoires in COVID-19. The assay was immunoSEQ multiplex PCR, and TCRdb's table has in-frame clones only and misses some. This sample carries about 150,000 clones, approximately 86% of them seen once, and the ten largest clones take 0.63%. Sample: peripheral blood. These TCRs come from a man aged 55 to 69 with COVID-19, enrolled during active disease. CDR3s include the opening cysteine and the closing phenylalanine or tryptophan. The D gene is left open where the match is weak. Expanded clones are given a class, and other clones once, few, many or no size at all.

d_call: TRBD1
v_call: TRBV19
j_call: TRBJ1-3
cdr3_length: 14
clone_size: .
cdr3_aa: CASQSGTAGNTIYF
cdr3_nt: TGTGCCAGTCAGTCCGGGACAGCTGGAAACACCATATATTTT

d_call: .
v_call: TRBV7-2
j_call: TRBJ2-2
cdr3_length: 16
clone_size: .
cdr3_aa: CASSLGTVLGTGELFF
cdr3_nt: TGTGCCAGCAGCTTAGGGACAGTATTAGGAACCGGGGAGCTGTTTTTT

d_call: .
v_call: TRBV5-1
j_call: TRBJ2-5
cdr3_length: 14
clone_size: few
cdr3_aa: CASLKGGAVKTQYF
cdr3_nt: TGCGCCAGCCTTAAAGGGGGGGCAGTGAAGACCCAGTACTTC

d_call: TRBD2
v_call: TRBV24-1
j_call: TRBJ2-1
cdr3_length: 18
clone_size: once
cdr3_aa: CATSDSTETSGRNNEQFF
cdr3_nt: TGTGCCACCAGTGATTCCACCGAAACTAGCGGGAGGAACAATGAGCAGTTCTTC

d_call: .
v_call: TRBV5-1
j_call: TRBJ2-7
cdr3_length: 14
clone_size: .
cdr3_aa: CASSFGDGGYEQYF
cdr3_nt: TGCGCCAGCTCTTTCGGCGACGGCGGGTACGAGCAGTACTTC

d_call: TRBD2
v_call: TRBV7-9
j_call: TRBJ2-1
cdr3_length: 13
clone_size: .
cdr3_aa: CASSPGLVGEQFF
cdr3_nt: TGTGCCAGCAGCCCCGGACTAGTCGGTGAGCAGTTCTTC

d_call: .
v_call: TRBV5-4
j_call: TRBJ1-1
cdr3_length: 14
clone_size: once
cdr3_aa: CATQRGGANTEAFF
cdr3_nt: TGTGCCACTCAGAGGGGGGGCGCGAACACTGAAGCTTTCTTT

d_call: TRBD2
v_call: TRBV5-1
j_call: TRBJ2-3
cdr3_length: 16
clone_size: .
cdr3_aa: CASSFNSGSRADTQYF
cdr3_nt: TGCGCCAGCAGCTTTAATAGCGGGAGTAGGGCAGATACGCAGTATTTT

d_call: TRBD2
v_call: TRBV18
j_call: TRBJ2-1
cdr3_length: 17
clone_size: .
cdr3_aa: CASSPPSTSGGYNEQFF
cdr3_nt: TGTGCCAGCTCACCACCCTCGACTAGCGGGGGTTACAATGAGCAGTTCTTC

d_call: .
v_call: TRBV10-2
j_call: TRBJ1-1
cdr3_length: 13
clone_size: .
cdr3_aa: CASRQQVNTEAFF
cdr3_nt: TGCGCCAGCAGGCAACAAGTGAACACTGAAGCTTTCTTT

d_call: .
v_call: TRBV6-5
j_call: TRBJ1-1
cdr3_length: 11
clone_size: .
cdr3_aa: CASSFLTEAFF
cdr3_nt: TGTGCCAGCAGTTTCCTCACTGAAGCTTTCTTT

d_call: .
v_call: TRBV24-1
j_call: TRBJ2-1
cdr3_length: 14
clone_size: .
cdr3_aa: CATSEGGSYNEQFF
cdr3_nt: TGTGCCACCAGTGAGGGGGGTTCCTACAATGAGCAGTTCTTC

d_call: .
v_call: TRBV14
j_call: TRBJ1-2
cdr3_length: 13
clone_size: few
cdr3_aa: CASSGQLNYGYTF
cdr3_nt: TGTGCCAGCAGCGGACAGCTTAACTATGGCTACACCTTC

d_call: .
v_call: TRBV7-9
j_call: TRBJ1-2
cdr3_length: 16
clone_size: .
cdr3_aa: CASSLVGGIANYGYTF
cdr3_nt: TGTGCCAGCAGCTTAGTCGGAGGGATAGCTAACTATGGCTACACCTTC

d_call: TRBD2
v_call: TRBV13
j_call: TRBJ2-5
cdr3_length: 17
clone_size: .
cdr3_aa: CASSLVGLAGVGETQYF
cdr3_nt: TGTGCCAGCAGCTTAGTGGGGCTAGCGGGAGTCGGGGAGACCCAGTACTTC

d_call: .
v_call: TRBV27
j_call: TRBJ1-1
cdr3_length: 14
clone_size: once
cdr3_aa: CASSFGRGTFEAFF
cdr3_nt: TGTGCCAGCAGTTTCGGCAGGGGTACATTTGAAGCTTTCTTT

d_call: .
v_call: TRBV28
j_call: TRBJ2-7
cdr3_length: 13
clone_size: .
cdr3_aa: CASSFHRAREQYF
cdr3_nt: TGTGCCAGCAGTTTCCACAGGGCACGGGAGCAGTACTTC

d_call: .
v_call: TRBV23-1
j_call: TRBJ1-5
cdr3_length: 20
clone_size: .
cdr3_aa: CASSQPRRVRCSKGNQPQHF
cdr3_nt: TGCGCCAGCAGTCAACCTAGGCGGGTTCGTTGTAGCAAGGGCAATCAGCCCCAGCATTTT

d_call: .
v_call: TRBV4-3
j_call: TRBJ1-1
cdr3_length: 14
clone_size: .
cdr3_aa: CASSPQGGNTEAFF
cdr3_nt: TGCGCCAGCAGCCCCCAGGGAGGGAACACTGAAGCTTTCTTT

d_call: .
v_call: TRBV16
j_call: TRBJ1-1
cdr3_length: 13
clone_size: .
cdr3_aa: CASSHPLKLEAFF
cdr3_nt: TGTGCCAGCAGCCACCCCCTAAAGCTTGAAGCTTTCTTT

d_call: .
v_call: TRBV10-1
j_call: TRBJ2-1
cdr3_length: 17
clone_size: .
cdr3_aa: CAIRGWGELPPCHEQFF
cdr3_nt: TGCGCCATCAGGGGGTGGGGGGAGCTACCCCCTTGCCATGAGCAGTTCTTC

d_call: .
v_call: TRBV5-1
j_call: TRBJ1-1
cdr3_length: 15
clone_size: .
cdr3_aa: CASSSLGGMNTEAFF
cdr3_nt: TGCGCCAGCAGCTCCCTGGGAGGCATGAACACTGAAGCTTTCTTT

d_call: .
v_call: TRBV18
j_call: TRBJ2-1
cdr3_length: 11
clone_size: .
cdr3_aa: CAIRGEGEQFF
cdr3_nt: TGTGCCATCAGGGGCGAGGGCGAGCAGTTCTTC

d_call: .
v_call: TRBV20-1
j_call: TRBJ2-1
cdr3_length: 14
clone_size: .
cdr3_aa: CSASPTLGYNEQFF
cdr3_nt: TGCAGTGCTAGTCCCACCCTCGGGTACAATGAGCAGTTCTTC

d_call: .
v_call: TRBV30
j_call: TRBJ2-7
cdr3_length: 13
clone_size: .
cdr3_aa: CASTALGIYEQYF
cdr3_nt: TGTGCCTCGACAGCCCTGGGCATCTACGAGCAGTACTTC

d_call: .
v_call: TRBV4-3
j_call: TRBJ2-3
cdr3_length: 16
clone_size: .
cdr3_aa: CASSQDLAPRTDTQYF
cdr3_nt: TGCGCCAGCAGCCAAGACCTAGCGCCGCGCACAGATACGCAGTATTTT

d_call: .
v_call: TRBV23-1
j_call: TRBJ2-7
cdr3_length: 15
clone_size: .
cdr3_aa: CASSQPGARVREQYF
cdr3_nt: TGCGCCAGCAGTCAGCCAGGGGCGAGAGTTAGGGAGCAGTACTTC

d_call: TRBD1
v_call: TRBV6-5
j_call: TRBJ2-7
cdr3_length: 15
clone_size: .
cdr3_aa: CASRNRDRRDYEQYF
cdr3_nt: TGTGCCAGCAGAAACAGGGACAGGCGAGACTACGAGCAGTACTTC

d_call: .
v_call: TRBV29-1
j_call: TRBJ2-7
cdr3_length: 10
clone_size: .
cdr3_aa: CSVRTYEQYF
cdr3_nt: TGCAGCGTCCGTACCTACGAGCAGTACTTC

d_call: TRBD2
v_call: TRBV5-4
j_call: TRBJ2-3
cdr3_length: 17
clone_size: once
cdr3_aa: CASSWGPGGNGTDTQYF
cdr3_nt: TGTGCCAGCAGCTGGGGACCCGGGGGGAACGGCACAGATACGCAGTATTTT

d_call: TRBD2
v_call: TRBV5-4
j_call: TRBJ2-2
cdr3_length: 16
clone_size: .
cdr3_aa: CASSSGLAVIPGELFF
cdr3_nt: TGTGCCAGCAGCTCAGGACTAGCGGTAATACCCGGGGAGCTGTTTTTT

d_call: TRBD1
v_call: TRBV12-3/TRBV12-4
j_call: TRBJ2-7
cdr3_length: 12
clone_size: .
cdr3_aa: CASSRTGDEQYF
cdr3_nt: TGTGCCAGCAGTCGAACAGGGGACGAGCAGTACTTC

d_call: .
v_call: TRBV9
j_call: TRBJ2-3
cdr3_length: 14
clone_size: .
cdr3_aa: CASSVAGPTDTQYF
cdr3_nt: TGTGCCAGCAGCGTAGCAGGGCCCACAGATACGCAGTATTTT

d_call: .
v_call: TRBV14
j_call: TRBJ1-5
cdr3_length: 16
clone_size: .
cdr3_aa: CASSQWGRQDNQPQHF
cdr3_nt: TGTGCCAGCAGCCAATGGGGTCGACAGGATAATCAGCCCCAGCATTTT

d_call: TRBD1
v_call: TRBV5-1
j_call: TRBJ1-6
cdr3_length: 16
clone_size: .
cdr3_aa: CASSLRQGGVNSPLHF
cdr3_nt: TGCGCCAGCAGCTTAAGACAGGGGGGGGTTAATTCACCCCTCCACTTT

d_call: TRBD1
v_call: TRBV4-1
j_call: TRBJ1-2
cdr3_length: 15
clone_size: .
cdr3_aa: CASSQGEGQGYGYTF
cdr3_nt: TGCGCCAGCAGCCAAGGAGAAGGACAGGGCTATGGCTACACCTTC

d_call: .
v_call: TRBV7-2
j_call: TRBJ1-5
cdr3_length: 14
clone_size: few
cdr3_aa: CASSSNRGLGPQHF
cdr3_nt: TGTGCCAGCAGCTCGAATAGGGGTTTAGGGCCCCAGCATTTT

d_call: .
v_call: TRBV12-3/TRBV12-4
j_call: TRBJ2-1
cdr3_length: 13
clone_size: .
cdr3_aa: CASKNTTYNEQFF
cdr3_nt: TGTGCCAGCAAAAACACCACCTACAATGAGCAGTTCTTC

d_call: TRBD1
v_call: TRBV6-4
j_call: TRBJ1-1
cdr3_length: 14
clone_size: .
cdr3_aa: CASSRQGASTEAFF
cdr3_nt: TGTGCCAGCAGTCGACAGGGGGCGAGCACTGAAGCTTTCTTT

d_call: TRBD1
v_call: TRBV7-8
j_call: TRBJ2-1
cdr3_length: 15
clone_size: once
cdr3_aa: CASSLLGDRYNEQFF
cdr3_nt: TGTGCCAGCAGCCTCCTGGGGGACAGGTACAATGAGCAGTTCTTC